The source of this TCR beta chain is a study of T cells expressing NK-cell markers. Study-level findings and limits: Among CD8+ T cells from over 5 donors, dominant NKG2C+ clonotypes accounted for about 1.0-7.0%.

TCRdb reanalyzed the 5' RACE reads and collapses them to one entry per CDR3 protein, without DNA. Its clone listing holds 300,000 to 450,000 distinct CDR3 sequences. As for this clonotype: Its cognate antigen is unknown.

This receptor was identified in a man aged 18-70 years in good health. Sequencing was performed on blood T cells: a sorted CD56 or NKG2C T cell subset, CD4+ or CD8+ T cells, or bulk PBMC T cells (not recorded which).

CDR3 loop: CASSNMTGPSYGYTF. J is TRBJ1-2 and V is TRBV21-1; TCRdb lists TRBD1, though no DNA is available to test this call. TRBV21-1 is recorded as a pseudogene. CDR3 length equals 15 residues.